This TCR beta chain was sequenced during a study of vaccination effects on CD4 cells after COVID-19. As to this clone: The antigen remains undetermined.

The V and J ends lost 5 bases and 3 bases respectively, with 10 bases between them. The length of the CDR3 is 13 residues. CDR1 is LNHDA, CDR2 SQIVND, per germline (reference sequence). Produced via immunoSEQ multiplex PCR; TCRdb's table is partial and in-frame only. This repertoire shows some 40,000 clones, 65% to 75% found once; its top ten account for around 2.9%. Following culture for around 10 days, CD4+ T cells were isolated. Specimen: CD4+ T cells from PBMCs cultured without peptide, collected before COVID-19 vaccination. The chain links TRBV19 to TRBJ1-1, with a possible D match to TRBD1 (5 bases). The receptor was isolated from a human donor who received a COVID-19 vaccine. CDR3 nucleotides: TGTGCCAGTAGTGCCGACAGAGACACTGAAGCTTTCTTT. Translated: CASSADRDTEAFF.